These 27 T cell receptor beta chains were sequenced from one sample in a study of blood T cell repertoires in COVID-19. TCRdb keeps only in-frame clones here, not all; method: immunoSEQ multiplex PCR. The table includes under 200,000 clones, around 83% detected once. The sequencing input was peripheral blood. Receptors originate from a human donor in a cohort sampled during active COVID-19.

The chain is built from TRBV15 and TRBJ2-7; 9 bases line up with TRBD1. Germline CDR1 LNHNV, CDR2 YYDKDF (reference sequence). J gave up 3 bases and V 0 bases, and 3 bases lay outside the gene matches. The CDR3 is 15 residues long. The CDR3 reads CATSRDPGQGYEQYF. The DNA of the CDR3 is TGTGCCACCAGCAGAGACCCGGGACAGGGCTACGAGCAGTACTTC.

The V and J genes are TRBV2 and TRBJ2-1, with TRBD2 matching 10 bases. CDR3 length equals 14 residues. J gave up 8 bases and V 2 bases, and 3 bases lay outside the gene matches. The germline V gene has CDR1 SNHLY and CDR2 FYNNEI. The CDR3 DNA reads as TGTGCCAGCAGTGAACCCGGGACTAGCGATGAGCAGTTCTTC. It specifies CASSEPGTSDEQFF.

This clone was detected ten times or more. The chain is built from TRBV2 and TRBJ1-4, with TRBD1 identical over 7 bases. The length of the CDR3 is 14 residues. With V trimmed by 6 bases and J by 2 bases, 3 bases remained unmatched. Germline CDR1 SNHLY, CDR2 FYNNEI. Here the CDR3 DNA reads TGTGCCAGCAGGACAGGGTCCACTAATGAAAAACTGTTTTTT. As protein: CASRTGSTNEKLFF.

This clone was seen a handful of times. The chain carries TRBV6-5 and TRBJ1-1, with D unresolved. The CDR3 is 15 amino acids. The germline gives CDR1 MNHEY, CDR2 SVGAGI. Trimming pared 3 bases from V and 2 bases from J, leaving 13 bases between. This chain's CDR3 is CASSYSISANTEAFF. DNA for the CDR3: TGTGCCAGCAGTTATAGTATATCTGCTAACACTGAAGCTTTCTTT.

This clone came up once. The chain carries TRBV28 and TRBJ2-7; TRBD2 matches at 8 bases. The ends lost 6 bases at V and 3 bases at J; junction bases unmatched: 7. Germline V gene data show CDR1 as MDHEN and CDR2 as SYDVKM. CDR3 length: 14 residues. CDR3 bases: TGTGCCAGCAGCCCCGGACTAGCCTTCTACGAGCAGTACTTC. Amino acid sequence: CASSPGLAFYEQYF.

This rearrangement joins TRBV14 to TRBJ2-7; TRBD2 is a possible D gene (6 bases). Germline CDR1 reads SGHDN; CDR2 reads FVKESK. The CDR3 is 17 residues long. The V and J ends lost 2 bases and 0 bases respectively, with 17 bases between them. CDR3 amino acids: CASSQTKGLSSSYEQYF. In DNA, the CDR3 is TGTGCCAGCAGCCAAACGAAGGGACTCTCAAGCTCCTACGAGCAGTACTTC.

The rearrangement uses TRBV12-3 or TRBV12-4 and TRBJ1-1; D gene uncertain. Trimming removed 7 bases at V and 3 bases at J, with 9 bases between. This CDR3 has 12 amino acids. CDR3 coding DNA: TGTGCCAGCACCCGGCAGGACACTGAAGCTTTCTTT. This encodes CASTRQDTEAFF.

V is TRBV7-2 and J is TRBJ2-7; TRBD1 matches 7 bases. J was trimmed by 2 bases and V by 3 bases; bases with no gene match: 4. The CDR3 runs to 14 residues. Germline lookup yields CDR1 SGHTA and CDR2 FQGNSA. CDR3 nucleotide sequence: TGTGCCAGCAGCTTGTCAGGGACAGCCTACGAGCAGTACTTC. Translating gives CASSLSGTAYEQYF.

The chain combines TRBV7-2 with TRBJ1-1; maybe TRBD1 (5 bases). Per germline, CDR1 SGHTA and CDR2 FQGNSA. CDR3 size: 15 residues. Trimming shortened V by 1 base and J by 1 base, and 10 bases separated the two germline ends. CDR3 sequence: CASSLGQGGNTEAFF. The CDR3 bases are TGTGCCAGCAGCTTAGGGCAGGGTGGGAACACTGAAGCTTTCTTT.

The chain joins TRBV6-6 to TRBJ2-2, with D perhaps assigned TRBD1 or TRBD2 (7 bases each). The length of the CDR3 is 15 residues. Germline CDR1 is MNHNY and CDR2 is SVGAGI (reference sequence). V dropped 6 bases and J dropped 3 bases, with 14 bases sitting between them. CDR3 sequence reads: CASSRQGGDTGELFF. CDR3 DNA: TGTGCCAGCAGCCGACAGGGAGGGGACACCGGGGAGCTGTTTTTT.

The V call is TRBV19, the J call TRBJ2-1; maybe TRBD1 (5 bases). Trimming removed 1 base at V and 8 bases at J, with 15 bases between. The CDR3 covers 15 residues. The V gene's germline CDR1 is LNHDA and CDR2 SQIVND (reference sequence). The CDR3 region has the DNA TGTGCCAGTAGTATAGGAATAGGGGTCCAGGATGAGCAGTTCTTC. Translating it yields CASSIGIGVQDEQFF.

The J gene is TRBJ2-1, the V gene TRBV18; TRBD1 might be the D (7 bases). Between the trimmed V and J ends, which lost 2 bases and 3 bases, there was a span of 17 bases. The CDR3 sequence is 17 residues long. CDR1 is KGHSH, CDR2 LQKENI, per germline. CDR3 in DNA: TGTGCCAGCTCACCATCCGGCCAGGGGGGACTCTACAATGAGCAGTTCTTC. It specifies CASSPSGQGGLYNEQFF.

This clone was detected only once. V and J are TRBV9 and TRBJ2-3; TRBD2 matches 9 bases. Per the germline V gene, CDR1 is SGDLS and CDR2 is YYNGEE. J was trimmed by 7 bases and V by 0 bases; bases with no gene match: 3. CDR3 size: 14 residues. CDR3: CASSVGLAGNTQYF. The CDR3 region has the DNA TGTGCCAGCAGCGTAGGTCTAGCGGGGAATACGCAGTATTTT.

V and J are TRBV4-2 and TRBJ1-5; tentative D call: TRBD1 (5 bases). CDR1 and CDR2 from the germline V gene are LGHNA and YNFKEQ. CDR3 size: 14 residues. The V end lost 0 bases, the J end lost 2 bases, and 5 bases lay between the germline ends. The CDR3 DNA follows: TGTGCCAGCAGCCAAGAACAGGGCAATCAGCCCCAGCATTTT. It encodes CASSQEQGNQPQHF.

V usage is TRBV3-1 (or the pseudogene TRBV3-2) and J usage is TRBJ2-3; D is possibly TRBD1 (5 bases). In germline, CDR1 is LGHDT, CDR2 YNNKEL (reference sequence). V was cut by 1 base and J by 2 bases, with 13 bases left in between. This CDR3 is 16 amino acids long. Here the CDR3 DNA reads TGTGCCAGCAGCCAAGTTTTTGGGGCGCCCACAGATACGCAGTATTTT. This sequence encodes CASSQVFGAPTDTQYF.

V gene TRBV5-1 combines with J gene TRBJ2-7, with a tentative D call TRBD2 (6 bases). The CDR3 covers 13 residues. V was shortened by 0 bases and J by 6 bases, with 10 bases between the two germline ends. Germline lookup yields CDR1 SGHRS and CDR2 YFSETQ. The CDR3 nucleotides read TGCGCCAGCAGCTTGGCCGTGACTAGCGAGCAGTACTTC. This gives the protein CASSLAVTSEQYF.

The J gene is TRBJ2-7, the V gene TRBV7-9; D may be TRBD1 (6 bases). Germline V gives CDR1 SEHNR, CDR2 FQNEAQ (reference sequence). This CDR3 contains 17 residues. V was cut by 5 bases and J by 1 base, with 21 bases left in between. The CDR3 loop reads CASSPSRAGEMSYEQYF. CDR3 coding DNA: TGTGCCAGCAGCCCAAGCCGAGCAGGGGAGATGTCCTACGAGCAGTACTTC.

V is TRBV7-3 and J is TRBJ2-2; TRBD1 matches at 10 bases. The junction had 8 bases not matched to a gene; V was cut back by 2 bases and J by 5 bases. CDR1 is SGHTA, CDR2 FQGTGA, per germline. The CDR3 runs to 17 residues. In DNA form, the CDR3 reads TGTGCCAGCAGCTTAGGTCCGGGACAGGGGTCTACCGGGGAGCTGTTTTTT. This encodes CASSLGPGQGSTGELFF.

The chain recombines TRBV29-1 with TRBJ2-7; TRBD2 aligns across 10 bases. Germline assignment: CDR1 SQVTM and CDR2 ANQGSEA. This CDR3 comprises 15 residues. J lost 3 bases, V lost 6 bases, and 11 bases had no gene match. CDR3 amino acids: CSVQTGTSANYEQYF. In nucleotides, the CDR3 is TGCAGCGTCCAGACCGGGACTAGCGCTAACTACGAGCAGTACTTC.

Note on this clone: One end of the junction varies from germline; a read error may be responsible. V is TRBV11-2 and J is TRBJ2-5; D call uncertain. There are 13 residues in the CDR3. Per germline, CDR1 SGHAT and CDR2 FQNNGV. The CDR3 is CASSLDLTEIQYF. As DNA, the CDR3 is TGTGCCAGCAGCTTAGATCTGACGGAGATCCAGTACTTC.

V is TRBV9 and J is TRBJ2-3; maybe TRBD1 (6 bases). The V and J ends lost 3 bases and 1 base respectively, with 15 bases between them. This CDR3 is built from 16 residues. Germline values: CDR1 SGDLS, CDR2 YYNGEE. The CDR3 DNA follows: TGTGCCAGCAGCGCAAGGACAGCTCGGGGCACAGATACGCAGTATTTT. It specifies CASSARTARGTDTQYF.

The chain couples TRBV3-1 (or the pseudogene TRBV3-2) to TRBJ2-6; 8 bases fit TRBD1. Germline CDR1 and CDR2: LGHDT and YNNKEL (reference sequence). The CDR3 has 16 amino acids. The J segment lost 2 bases and the V segment lost 4 bases, leaving 4 bases of the junction unmatched. The CDR3 DNA reads TGTGCCAGCAGCCCCCGGACAGGGACTGGGGCCAACGTCCTGACTTTC. This sequence encodes CASSPRTGTGANVLTF.

The chain carries TRBV18 and TRBJ2-5; TRBD2 agrees at 10 bases. This CDR3 has 17 amino acids. Germline CDR1 reads KGHSH; CDR2 reads LQKENI. The V gene end was trimmed by 2 bases and the J gene end by 1 base; junction bases not matched to a gene: 7. CDR3 sequence (DNA): TGTGCCAGCTCACCAATCGGAGCGGGGGGGTCCCAAGAGACCCAGTACTTC. Amino acids: CASSPIGAGGSQETQYF.

The chain carries TRBV19 and TRBJ2-7; 9 bases map to TRBD2. Germline V gene lookup returns CDR1 LNHDA and CDR2 SQIVND (reference sequence). This CDR3 is built from 14 residues. J gave up 6 bases and V 1 base, and 4 bases lay outside the gene matches. The CDR3 DNA reads TGTGCCAGTAGTATAGTTGGTAGCGGGGGCGAGCAGTACTTC. Its translation is CASSIVGSGGEQYF. Combining the CDR3 with reference TRBV19 and TRBJ2-7 gives the whole variable domain DGGITQSPKYLFRKEGQNVTLSCEQNLNHDAMYWYRQDPGQGLRLIYYSQIVNDFQKGDIAEGYSVSREKKESFPLTVTSAQKNPTAFYLCASSIVGSGGEQYFGPGTRLTVT.

The rearrangement links TRBV28 to TRBJ1-2, with TRBD1 matching over 7 bases. The CDR3 covers 14 residues. The V gene's germline CDR1 is MDHEN and CDR2 SYDVKM. V lost 4 bases and J lost 2; bases outside the gene matches: 4. The CDR3 loop reads CASSSGTENYGYTF. CDR3 DNA: TGTGCCAGCAGTTCCGGGACAGAAAACTATGGCTACACCTTC.

In its sample, this clone was seen once. This chain uses TRBV10-3 with TRBJ2-1, with 8 bases aligning to TRBD2. Losses at the gene ends were 0 bases for V and 0 bases for J; bases not matched to a gene: 7. The CDR3 contains 18 residues. Germline CDR1 is ENHRY and CDR2 is SYGVKD. The CDR3 nucleotides read TGTGCCATCAGTGAGTCGAGGGCGGGGGGTAACTCCTACAATGAGCAGTTCTTC. Amino acids: CAISESRAGGNSYNEQFF.

The chain links TRBV5-6 to TRBJ1-2, with a weak D call TRBD1 (6 bases). The CDR3 is 14 amino acids. CDR1 and CDR2 from the germline V gene are SGHDT and YYEEEE. V was pared by 4 bases and J by 1 base, with 11 bases between. The CDR3 loop is CASSPGQSNYGYTF. The CDR3 DNA reads as TGTGCCAGCAGCCCCGGACAGAGTAACTATGGCTACACCTTC.